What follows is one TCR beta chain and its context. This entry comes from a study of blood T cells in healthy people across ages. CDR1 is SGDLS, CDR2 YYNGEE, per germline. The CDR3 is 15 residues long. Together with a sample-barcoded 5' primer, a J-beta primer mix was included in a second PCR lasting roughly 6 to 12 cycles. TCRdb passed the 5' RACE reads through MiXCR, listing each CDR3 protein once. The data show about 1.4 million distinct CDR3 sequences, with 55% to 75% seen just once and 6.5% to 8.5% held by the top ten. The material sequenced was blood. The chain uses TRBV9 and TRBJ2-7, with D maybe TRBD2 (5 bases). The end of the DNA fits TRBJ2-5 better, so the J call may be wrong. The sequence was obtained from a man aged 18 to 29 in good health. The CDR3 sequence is CASSVERTQGETQYF. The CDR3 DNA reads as TGTGCCAGCAGCGTAGAAAGGACTCAAGGGGAGACCCAGTACTTC.